This TCR beta chain stems from a study of T cell changes during pregnancy in multiple sclerosis. Profiling relied on immunoSEQ multiplex PCR, and the TCRdb table lists in-frame clones only, not all of them. The sample contains about 33,000 clones, 91% of which appear only once. The material was CD4+ T cells from peripheral blood mononuclear cells, obtained in the third trimester of pregnancy. The receptor comes from a female donor in good health, enrolled as a control in a pregnancy study.

CDR3 in amino acids: CASSWGQGQETQYF. The CDR3 DNA sequence: TGTGCCAGCAGCTGGGGACAGGGGCAAGAGACCCAGTACTTC. The rearrangement links TRBV7-2 to TRBJ2-5; 10 bases match TRBD1. Looked up from germline, CDR1 is SGHTA and CDR2 is FQGNSA. The CDR3 runs to 14 residues. The V segment lost 4 bases and the J segment 2 bases; nucleotides outside the gene matches: 1.